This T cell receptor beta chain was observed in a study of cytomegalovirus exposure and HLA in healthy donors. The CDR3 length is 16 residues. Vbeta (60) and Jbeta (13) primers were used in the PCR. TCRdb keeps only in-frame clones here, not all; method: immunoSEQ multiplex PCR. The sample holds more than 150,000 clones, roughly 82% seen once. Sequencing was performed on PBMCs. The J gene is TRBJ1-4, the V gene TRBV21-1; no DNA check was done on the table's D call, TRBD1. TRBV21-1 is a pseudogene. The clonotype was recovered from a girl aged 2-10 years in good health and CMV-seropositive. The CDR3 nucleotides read TGTGCCAGCAGCCCCTGCTGGGGGACAGTGAATGAAAAACTGTTTTTT. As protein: CASSPCWGTVNEKLFF.